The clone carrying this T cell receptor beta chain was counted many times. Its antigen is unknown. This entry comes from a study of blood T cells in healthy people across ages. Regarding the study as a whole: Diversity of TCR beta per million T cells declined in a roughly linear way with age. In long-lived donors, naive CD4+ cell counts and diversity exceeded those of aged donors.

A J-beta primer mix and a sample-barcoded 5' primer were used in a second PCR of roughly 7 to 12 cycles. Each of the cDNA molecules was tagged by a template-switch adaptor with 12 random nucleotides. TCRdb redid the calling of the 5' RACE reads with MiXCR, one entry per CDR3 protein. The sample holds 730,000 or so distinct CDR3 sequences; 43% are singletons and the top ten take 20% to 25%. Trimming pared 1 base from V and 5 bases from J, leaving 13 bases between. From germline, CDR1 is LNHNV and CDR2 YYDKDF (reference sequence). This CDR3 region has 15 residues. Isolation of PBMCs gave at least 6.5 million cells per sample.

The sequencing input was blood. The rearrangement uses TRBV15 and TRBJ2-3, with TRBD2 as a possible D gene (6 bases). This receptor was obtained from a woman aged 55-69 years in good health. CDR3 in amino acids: CATSRAPQEGDTQYF. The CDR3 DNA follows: TGTGCCACCAGCAGAGCCCCCCAGGAGGGAGATACGCAGTATTTT. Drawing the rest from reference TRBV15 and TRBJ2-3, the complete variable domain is DAMVIQNPRYQVTQFGKPVTLSCSQTLNHNVMYWYQQKSSQAPKLLFHYYDKDFNNEADTPDNFQSRRPNTSFCFLDIRSPGLGDTAMYLCATSRAPQEGDTQYFGPGTRLTVL.